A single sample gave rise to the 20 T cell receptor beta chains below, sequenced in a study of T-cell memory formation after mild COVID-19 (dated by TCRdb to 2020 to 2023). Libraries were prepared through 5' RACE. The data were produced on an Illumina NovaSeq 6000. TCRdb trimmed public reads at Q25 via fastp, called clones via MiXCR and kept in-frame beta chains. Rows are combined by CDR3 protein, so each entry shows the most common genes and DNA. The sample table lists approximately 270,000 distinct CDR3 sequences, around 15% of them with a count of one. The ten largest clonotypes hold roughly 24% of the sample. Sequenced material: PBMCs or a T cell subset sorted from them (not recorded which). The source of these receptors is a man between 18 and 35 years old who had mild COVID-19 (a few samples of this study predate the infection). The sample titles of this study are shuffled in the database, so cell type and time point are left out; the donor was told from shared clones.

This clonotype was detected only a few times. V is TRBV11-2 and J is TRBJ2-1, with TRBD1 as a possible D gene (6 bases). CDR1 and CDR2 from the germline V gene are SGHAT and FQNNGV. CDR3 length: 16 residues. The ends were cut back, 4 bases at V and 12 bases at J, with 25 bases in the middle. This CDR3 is CASSSAGTSTGRGQFF. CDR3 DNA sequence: TGTGCCAGCAGCTCGGCCGGGACATCAACCGGTCGGGGGCAGTTCTTC. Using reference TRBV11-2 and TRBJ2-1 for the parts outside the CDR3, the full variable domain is EAGVAQSPRYKIIEKRQSVAFWCNPISGHATLYWYQQILGQGPKLLIQFQNNGVVDDSQLPKDRFSAERLKGVDSTLKIQPAKLEDSAVYLCASSSAGTSTGRGQFFGPGTRLTVL.

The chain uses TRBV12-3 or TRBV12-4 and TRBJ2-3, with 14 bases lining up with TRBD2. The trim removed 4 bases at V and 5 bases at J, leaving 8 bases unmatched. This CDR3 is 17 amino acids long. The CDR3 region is CASSSGRGLAGEDTQYF. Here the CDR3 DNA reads TGTGCCAGCAGTTCTGGTCGGGGACTAGCGGGGGAAGATACGCAGTATTTT.

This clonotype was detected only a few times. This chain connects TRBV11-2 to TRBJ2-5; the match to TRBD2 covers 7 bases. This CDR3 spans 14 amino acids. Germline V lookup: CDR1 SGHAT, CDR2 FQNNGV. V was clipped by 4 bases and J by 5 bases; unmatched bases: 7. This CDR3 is CASSSEVSGETQYF. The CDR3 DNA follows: TGTGCCAGCAGCTCAGAGGTTAGCGGGGAGACCCAGTACTTC.

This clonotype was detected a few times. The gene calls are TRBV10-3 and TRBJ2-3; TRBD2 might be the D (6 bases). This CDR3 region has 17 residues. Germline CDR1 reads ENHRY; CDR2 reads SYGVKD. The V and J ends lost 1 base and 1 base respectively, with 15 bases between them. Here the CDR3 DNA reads TGTGCCATCAGTGAGTTTAGCGGAGACGAGGGCACAGATACGCAGTATTTT. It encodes CAISEFSGDEGTDTQYF.

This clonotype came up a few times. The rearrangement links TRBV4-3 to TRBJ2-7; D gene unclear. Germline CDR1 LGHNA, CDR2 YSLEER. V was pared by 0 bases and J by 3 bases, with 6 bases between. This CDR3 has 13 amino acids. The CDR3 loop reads CASSQESGYEQYF. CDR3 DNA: TGCGCCAGCAGCCAAGAAAGTGGCTACGAGCAGTACTTC.

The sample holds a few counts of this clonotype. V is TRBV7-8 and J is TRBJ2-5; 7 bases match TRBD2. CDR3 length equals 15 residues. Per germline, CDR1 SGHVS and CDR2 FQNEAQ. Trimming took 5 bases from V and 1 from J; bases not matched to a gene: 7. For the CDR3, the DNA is TGTGCCAGCAGCCCCTTGGGAGGGGTCCAAGAGACCCAGTACTTC. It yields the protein CASSPLGGVQETQYF.

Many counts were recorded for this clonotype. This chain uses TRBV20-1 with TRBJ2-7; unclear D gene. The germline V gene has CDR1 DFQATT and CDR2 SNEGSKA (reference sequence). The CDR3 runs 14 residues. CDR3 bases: TGCAGCGCTACCCCGAACGCACTCAACTACGAGCAGTACGTC. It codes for CSATPNALNYEQYV.

The CDR3 loop is CASSPLDRAYEKLFF. The CDR3 coding sequence is TGCGCCAGCAGCCCACTGGACAGGGCGTATGAAAAACTGTTTTTT. The genes are TRBV5-1 and TRBJ1-4; TRBD1 matches 8 bases. Trimming at V came to 4 bases and at J to 6 bases, leaving 8 bases not matched to a gene. This CDR3 has 15 residues. Germline V gives CDR1 SGHRS, CDR2 YFSETQ. Complete variable domain (other parts from reference TRBV5-1 and TRBJ1-4): KAGVTQTPRYLIKTRGQQVTLSCSPISGHRSVSWYQQTPGQGLQFLFEYFSETQRNKGNFPGRFSGRQFSNSRSEMNVSTLELGDSALYLCASSPLDRAYEKLFFGSGTQLSVL.

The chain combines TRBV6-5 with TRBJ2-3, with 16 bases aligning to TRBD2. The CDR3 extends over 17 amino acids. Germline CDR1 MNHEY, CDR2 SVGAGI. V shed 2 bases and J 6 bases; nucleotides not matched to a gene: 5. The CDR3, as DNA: TGTGCCAGCAGTTACCCGGGACTAGCGGGGGGGCCGGATACGCAGTATTTT. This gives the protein CASSYPGLAGGPDTQYF.

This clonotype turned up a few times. The CDR3 nucleotides are TGTGCCAGCAGTTTAATGAGACAGGGGAACGAGCAGTACTTC. Its protein is CASSLMRQGNEQYF. The chain combines TRBV12-3 or TRBV12-4 with TRBJ2-7; TRBD1 matches 8 bases. V dropped 2 bases and J dropped 5; count of bases not matched to a gene: 5. The length of the CDR3 is 14 residues.

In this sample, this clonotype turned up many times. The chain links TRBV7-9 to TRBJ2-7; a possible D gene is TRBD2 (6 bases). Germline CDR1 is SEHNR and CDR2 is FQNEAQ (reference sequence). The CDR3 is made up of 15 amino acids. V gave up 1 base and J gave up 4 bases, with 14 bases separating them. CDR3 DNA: TGTGCCAGCAGCTTAGTGTCGGGGGAGCCTTACGAGCAGTACTTC. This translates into CASSLVSGEPYEQYF.

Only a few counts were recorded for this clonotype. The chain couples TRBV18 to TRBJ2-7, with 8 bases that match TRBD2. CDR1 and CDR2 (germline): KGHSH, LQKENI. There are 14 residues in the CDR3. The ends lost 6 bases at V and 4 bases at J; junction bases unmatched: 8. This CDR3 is CASSSSGGEYEQYV. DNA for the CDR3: TGTGCCAGCTCGTCAAGCGGGGGAGAATACGAGCAGTACGTC.

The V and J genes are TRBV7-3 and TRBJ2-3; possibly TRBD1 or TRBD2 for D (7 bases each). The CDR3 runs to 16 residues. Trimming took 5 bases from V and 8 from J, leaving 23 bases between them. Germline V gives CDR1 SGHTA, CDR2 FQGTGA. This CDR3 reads CASSLPRLAGGSTQYF. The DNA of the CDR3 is TGTGCCAGCAGCCTCCCGAGACTAGCAGGGGGAAGTACGCAGTATTTT. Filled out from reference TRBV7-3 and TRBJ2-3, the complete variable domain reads GAGVSQTPSNKVTEKGKYVELRCDPISGHTALYWYRQSLGQGPEFLIYFQGTGAADDSGLPNDRFFAVRPEGSVSTLKIQRTERGDSAVYLCASSLPRLAGGSTQYFGPGTRLTVL.

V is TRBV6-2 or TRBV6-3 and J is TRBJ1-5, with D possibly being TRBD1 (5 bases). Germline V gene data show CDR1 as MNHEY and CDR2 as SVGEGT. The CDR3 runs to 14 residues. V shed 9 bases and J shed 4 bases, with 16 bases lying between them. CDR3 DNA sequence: TGTGCCAGTAGTACCGGGGCCCAGAATCAGCCCCAGCATTTT. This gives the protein CASSTGAQNQPQHF.

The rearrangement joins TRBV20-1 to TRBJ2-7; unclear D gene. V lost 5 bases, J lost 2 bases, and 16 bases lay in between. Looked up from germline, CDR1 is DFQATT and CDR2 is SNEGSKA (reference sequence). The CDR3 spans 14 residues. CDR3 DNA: TGCAGTGCTGGCCGGTCCCCAGGAACCTACGAGCAGTACTTC. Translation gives CSAGRSPGTYEQYF.

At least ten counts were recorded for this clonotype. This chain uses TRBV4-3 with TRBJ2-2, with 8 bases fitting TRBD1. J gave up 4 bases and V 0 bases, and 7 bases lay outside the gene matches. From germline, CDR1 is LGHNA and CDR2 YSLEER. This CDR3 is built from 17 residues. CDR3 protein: CASSQDPTGAGTGELFF. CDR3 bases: TGCGCCAGCAGCCAAGATCCGACAGGGGCAGGCACCGGGGAGCTGTTTTTT.

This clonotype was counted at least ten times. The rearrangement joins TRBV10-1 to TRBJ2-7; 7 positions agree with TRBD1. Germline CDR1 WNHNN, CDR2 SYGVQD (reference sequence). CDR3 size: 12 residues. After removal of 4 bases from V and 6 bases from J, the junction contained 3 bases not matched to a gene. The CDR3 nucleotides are TGCGCCAGCAGTGGTGCAGGGGGCGAGCAGTACTTC. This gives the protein CASSGAGGEQYF.

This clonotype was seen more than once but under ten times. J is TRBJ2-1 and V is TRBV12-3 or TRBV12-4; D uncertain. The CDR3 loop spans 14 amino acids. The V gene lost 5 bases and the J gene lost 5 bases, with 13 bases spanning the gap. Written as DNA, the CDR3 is TGTGCCAGCAGTAACAACTTTAATCACAATGAGCAGTTCTTC. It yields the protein CASSNNFNHNEQFF.

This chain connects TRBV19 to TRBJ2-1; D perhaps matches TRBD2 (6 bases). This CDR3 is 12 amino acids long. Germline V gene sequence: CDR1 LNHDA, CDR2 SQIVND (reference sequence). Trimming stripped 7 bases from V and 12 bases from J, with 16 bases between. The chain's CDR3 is CASKGLAEVQFF. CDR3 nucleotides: TGTGCCAGTAAGGGCTTAGCGGAGGTGCAGTTCTTC.

The CDR3 nucleotides are TGTGCCAGCAGCCAAGATTCATCTTGGGACACTCATAAGCATTTT. Its protein product is CASSQDSSWDTHKHF. The V and J genes are TRBV3-1 and TRBJ1-5, with D perhaps TRBD1 (6 bases). The CDR3 totals 15 residues. The V end was cut by 0 bases, the J end by 14 bases, with 20 bases between. Germline CDR1 and CDR2: LGHDT and YNNKEL (reference sequence).